This T cell receptor (beta chain) came from a study of early T cells in non-severe SARS-CoV-2 infection. TCRdb re-derived calls from the 5' RACE reads in MiXCR, one entry per CDR3 protein. The sample yields 85,000 to 90,000 distinct CDR3 sequences, roughly an eighth seen once. Study results and limitations: Reliance on VDJdb matching favored anti-spike CD8 responses; private and CD4 specificities were missed.

This clonotype was seen a few times. The antigen remains undetermined. Trimming took 4 bases from V and 7 from J, leaving 16 bases between them. This CDR3 has 14 residues. The germline V gene encodes CDR1 MNHEY and CDR2 SMNVEV (reference sequence). The rearrangement joins TRBV27 to TRBJ1-1, with TRBD1 as a possible D gene (5 bases). This clonotype was obtained from an adult who was a healthcare worker with PCR-confirmed SARS-CoV-2 infection or an uninfected control (not recorded which). The sequenced material came from whole blood. The CDR3 DNA reads as TGTGCCAGCAGTTCGGGACCGAGCCTCGGTGAAGCTTTCTTT. Encoded protein: CASSSGPSLGEAFF.